This T cell receptor beta chain originates from a study of blood T cells in healthy people across ages. A second PCR of about 7 to 11 cycles used a sample-barcoded 5' primer and a J-beta primer mix. Any given sample supplied a minimum of 3 million CDR3-containing paired-end reads. TCRdb reprocessed the 5' RACE reads with MiXCR, giving one entry per CDR3 protein. This table holds 780,000 or so distinct CDR3 sequences, approximately 25% found once. The CDR3 sequence is 15 residues long. Germline V CDR1 and CDR2: MNHEY, SMNVEV (reference sequence). Trimming took 6 bases from V and 4 from J, leaving 18 bases between them. These data were also reused for a study on T cells of mothers and their children. That report notes: Donation was provided by three healthy Caucasian mothers along with their six children. Each child contributed 3.1 million or so TCR beta CDR3 reads, while each mother contributed over 9 million.

The TCR originated in a boy between 10 and 17 years old in good health. The chain uses TRBV27 and TRBJ1-2; D is uncertain. The sample comprised blood. The CDR3 here is CASSIHPGGPYGYTF. The CDR3 coding sequence is TGTGCCAGCAGCATCCACCCTGGTGGACCCTATGGCTACACCTTC.